This T cell receptor beta chain was sequenced for a study of T cell responses to AZD1222 COVID-19 vaccine (dated by TCRdb to 2020 to 2022). Background for the entire study: AZD1222 recipients with second doses at about 4 weeks or about 12 weeks were pooled, because spike-specific TCR depth and breadth did not differ between schedules. TCR sequencing was performed for 230 to 250 trial participants, of whom about 200 were given two doses of AZD1222 and around 25 were given two doses of MenACWY control vaccine. Enrollment into the trials was organized by age into subgroups of 18-55, 56-69 and 70-plus years, and those subgroups contained roughly 150, 30 and 60 TCR-sequenced participants, respectively. Study-level results and caveats: Participants were mostly white British, with more females than males. The authors suggested clonal diversity may have been underestimated. In the small 56-69-year group, the increase in depth fell short of significance, most likely because of low power. After two AZD1222 doses, spike-specific TCR breadth and depth were significantly higher than at day 0 and than in MenACWY recipients. No day 14 peak-response samples were available, so repertoires were characterized only after the peak T cell response. The whole spike protein was spanned by vaccine-associated CD4 TCRs, and dominant responses were seen in regions 160-218 and 743-854. Reportedly, almost half of the unique spike-specific TCRs recognized epitopes lying outside the regions that are mutated in the B.1.351 and B.1.1.7 variants. Conclusions about previously exposed vaccinees were limited because only a handful of AZD1222 recipients were SARS-CoV-2 seropositive at baseline.

The CDR3 regions of human TCRbeta chains were subjected to immunosequencing. The source study handled its data this way. Repertoire TCRs were checked for matches against a reference library of SARS-CoV-2-specific TCRs that had been generated using the MIRA antigen-specificity platform. Breadth meant the fraction of unique TCRs that were SARS-CoV-2-associated, whereas depth meant the fraction of total T cells that were SARS-CoV-2-associated. Using the MIRA data, each spike-specific TCR was mapped to the spike region that the TCR reacts to and placed in a CD4 or CD8 class. Log10-transformed breadth and depth values were compared by one-way ANOVA with Sidak's multiple comparisons tests. Drawn from immuneACCESS, this table holds only the in-frame rearrangements with V and J called that TCRdb kept. Clones are partly lost; checked studies trace under half to an unresolved V gene and leave the rest unexplained. That table gives V, J and clone size, and the DNA gave D and trimming. For this sample there are about 170,000 clones; roughly nine tenths appear just once. The ten largest account for 6% to 8% of the sample.

V lost 0 bases and J lost 7 bases; the stretch between them is 6 bases long. The CDR3 goes from the cysteine to the phenylalanine over 12 residues. The kept DNA is CDR3 alone, 36 bases in frame from the first base. According to the germline V gene, CDR1 reads SGDLS and CDR2 reads YYNGEE. For this clone: The antigen it binds to is not known. There are no base qualities to consult, and no much larger clone falls within one base.

The meaning of the sample's time point label: baseline before first vaccination. Vaccinee samples were obtained from the UK trials COV001 and COV002, which included a single-blind randomized controlled phase 2/3 trial of AZD1222 (ChAdOx1 nCoV-19) in healthy adults. Trial participant PBMC samples were collected at day 0 and day 28 after the second dose for TCRbeta chain sequencing. This sequence was found in an adult in good health. The chain couples TRBV9 to TRBJ2-3; a weak D assignment points to TRBD1 (5 bases agree). The sample here was peripheral blood, taken on day 0 of AZD1222 vaccination. The CDR3 sequence is CASSVEGNTQYF. The sequenced DNA: TGTGCCAGCAGCGTAGAGGGGAATACGCAGTATTTT. The CDR3 plus the reference TRBV9 and TRBJ2-3 genes for the other parts give the full variable domain: DSGVTQTPKHLITATGQRVTLRCSPRSGDLSVYWYQQSLDQGLQFLIQYYNGEERAKGNILERFSAQQFPDLHSELNLSSLELGDSALYFCASSVEGNTQYFGPGTRLTVL.